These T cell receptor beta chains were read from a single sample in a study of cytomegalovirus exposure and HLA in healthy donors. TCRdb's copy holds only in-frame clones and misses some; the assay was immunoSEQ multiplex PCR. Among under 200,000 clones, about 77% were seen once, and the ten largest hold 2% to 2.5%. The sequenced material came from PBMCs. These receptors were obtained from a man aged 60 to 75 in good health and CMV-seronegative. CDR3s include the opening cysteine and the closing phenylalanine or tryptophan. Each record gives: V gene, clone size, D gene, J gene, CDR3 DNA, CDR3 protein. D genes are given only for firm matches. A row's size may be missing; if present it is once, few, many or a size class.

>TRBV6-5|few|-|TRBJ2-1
TGTGCCAGCAGCAATACGGTTGATGAGCAGTTCTTC
CASSNTVDEQFF
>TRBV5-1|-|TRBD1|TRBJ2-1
TGCGCCAGCAGCGCCAGACAGGGTAGACATGAGCAGTTCTTC
CASSARQGRHEQFF
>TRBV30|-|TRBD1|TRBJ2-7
TGTGCCTGTCAACAGGGGACCTACGAGCAGTACTTC
CACQQGTYEQYF
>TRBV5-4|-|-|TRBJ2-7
TGTGCCAGCAACGGAGGAGGGTTGGAGGGTCCGGAGCAGTACTTC
CASNGGGLEGPEQYF
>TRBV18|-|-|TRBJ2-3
TGTGCCAGCTCCGAGGACAGAAGCCGCACAGATACGCAGTATTTT
CASSEDRSRTDTQYF
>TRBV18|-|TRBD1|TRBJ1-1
TGTGCCAGCTCTCGACAGGGTACTGAAGCTTTCTTT
CASSRQGTEAFF
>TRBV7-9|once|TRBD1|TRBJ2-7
TGTGCCAGCAACGGGCAGGGGGCGGGCGGCTACGAGCAGTACTTC
CASNGQGAGGYEQYF
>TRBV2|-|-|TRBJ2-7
TGTGCCAGCAGCACAGGGTCACCCTACGAGCAGTACTTC
CASSTGSPYEQYF
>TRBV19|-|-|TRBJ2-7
TGTGCCAGTAGCCCATCTCGGACTGCAGCCTACGAGCAGTACTTC
CASSPSRTAAYEQYF
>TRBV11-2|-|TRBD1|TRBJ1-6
TGTGCCAGCAGTCTAATGACAGGGCTGAGGTCCTATAATTCACCCCTCCACTTT
CASSLMTGLRSYNSPLHF
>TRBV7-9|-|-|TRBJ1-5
TGTGCCAGCAGCCCCAGGGATAGCAATCAGCCCCAGCATTTT
CASSPRDSNQPQHF
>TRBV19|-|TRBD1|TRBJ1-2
TGTGCCAGTAATCGGGACAGACAAGCTAACTATGGCTACACCTTC
CASNRDRQANYGYTF
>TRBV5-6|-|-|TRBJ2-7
TGTGCCAGCAGTCGCGTGACAGAGGATAAAGGGGGGCAGTACTTC
CASSRVTEDKGGQYF
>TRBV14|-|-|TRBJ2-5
TGTGCCAGCAGCCAAGCCTTACAAGAGACCCAGTACTTC
CASSQALQETQYF
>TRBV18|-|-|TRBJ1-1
TGTGCCAGCTCAGAGACGGCCGACATGAACACTGAAGCTTTCTTT
CASSETADMNTEAFF
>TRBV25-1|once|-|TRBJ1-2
TGTGCCAGCAGTGAACCCGGGTTCAGTGGCTACACCTTC
CASSEPGFSGYTF
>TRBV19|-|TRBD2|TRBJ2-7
TGTGCCAGTAGTAGGCCCGGAGCGGGAGCTAGCTACGAGCAGTACTTC
CASSRPGAGASYEQYF
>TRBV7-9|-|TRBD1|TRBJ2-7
TGTTCCAGCCACTTAGGGGACAGCTCCTACGAGCAGTACTTC
CSSHLGDSSYEQYF
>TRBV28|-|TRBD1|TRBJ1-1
TGTGCCAGCAGCTTAAGACAGGGTGAAGCTTTCTTT
CASSLRQGEAFF
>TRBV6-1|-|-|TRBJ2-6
TGTGCCTGGGGGGAATCTGGGGCCAACGTCCTGACTTTC
CAWGESGANVLTF
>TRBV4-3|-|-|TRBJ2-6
TGCGCCAGCAGCCAAGAGCTCAGAACCTCTGGGGCCAACGTCCTGACTTTC
CASSQELRTSGANVLTF
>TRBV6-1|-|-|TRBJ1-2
TGTGCCAGCAGTGAAAACGGCTATGGCTACACCTTC
CASSENGYGYTF
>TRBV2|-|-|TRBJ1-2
TGTGCCAGCAGTGAAATACAGTGGGGCTACACCTTC
CASSEIQWGYTF
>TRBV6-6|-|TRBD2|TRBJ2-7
TGTGCCAGCAGGGGGGCTAGCGGGGGCGACGAGCAGTACTTC
CASRGASGGDEQYF
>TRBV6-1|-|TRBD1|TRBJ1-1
TGTGCCAGCTGCGCCGGGACAGGGGACACTGAAGCTTTCTTT
CASCAGTGDTEAFF
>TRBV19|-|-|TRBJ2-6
TGTGCCAGTAGTATGGGGGCATTGCGGGCCAACGTCCTGACTTTC
CASSMGALRANVLTF
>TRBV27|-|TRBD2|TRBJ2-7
TGTGCCAGCAGTATCGGACTAGCGAGAGGGGGGCCCTACGAGCAGTACTTC
CASSIGLARGGPYEQYF
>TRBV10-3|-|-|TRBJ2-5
TGTGCCATCAGTGAGTCAAGGGGGGGGAGCAGTTTACGGGAGACCCAGTACTTC
CAISESRGGSSLRETQYF
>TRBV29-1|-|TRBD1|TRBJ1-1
TGCAGCGTCATCACAGGGGAGCACACTGAAGCTTTCTTT
CSVITGEHTEAFF
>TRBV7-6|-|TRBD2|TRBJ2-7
TGTGCCAGCAGCTTAGGACTAGCGGGGGGGACCTACGAGCAGTACTTC
CASSLGLAGGTYEQYF
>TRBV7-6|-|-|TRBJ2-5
TGTGCCAGCAGCTCCTCATCGGGGGGCTGGGAGACCCAGTACTTC
CASSSSSGGWETQYF
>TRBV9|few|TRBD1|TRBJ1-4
TGTGCCAGCAGCCAGGGGGGTGCAACTAATGAAAAACTGTTTTTT
CASSQGGATNEKLFF
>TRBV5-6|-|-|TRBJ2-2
TGTGCCAGCAGTCCCTCAGCCGGGGAGCTGTTTTTT
CASSPSAGELFF
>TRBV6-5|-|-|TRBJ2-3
TGTGCCAGCCGACGGGGCACAGATACGCAGTATTTT
CASRRGTDTQYF
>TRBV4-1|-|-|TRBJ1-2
TGCGCCAGCAGCCAAGACAGGGCGACCTACTATGGCTACACCTTC
CASSQDRATYYGYTF
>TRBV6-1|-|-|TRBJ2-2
TGTGCCAGCAGTGACAGGGGAGACACCGGGGAGCTGTTTTTT
CASSDRGDTGELFF
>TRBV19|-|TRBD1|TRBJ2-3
TGTGCCAGTAATCAACATAGGGGACAGGGAATAGATACGCAGTATTTT
CASNQHRGQGIDTQYF